What follows are 21 T cell receptor beta chains derived from one specimen sequenced in a study of blood T cell repertoires in COVID-19. Repertoires were generated with immunoSEQ multiplex PCR, while TCRdb's copy carries only in-frame clones and drops some. The table includes some 30,000 clones, around 80% detected once. The material sequenced was peripheral blood. These receptors were taken from a human donor in a cohort sampled during active COVID-19.

This rearrangement joins TRBV7-2 to TRBJ1-1; D might be TRBD1 (6 bases). Trimming shortened V by 5 bases and J by 4 bases, and 14 bases separated the two germline ends. The CDR3 runs to 14 residues. Germline V lookup: CDR1 SGHTA, CDR2 FQGNSA. This CDR3 reads CASSKIQGVTEAFF. DNA for the CDR3: TGTGCCAGCAGCAAAATACAGGGTGTCACTGAAGCTTTCTTT.

The CDR3 sequence is CASSPRTSTETQYF. DNA of the CDR3: TGTGCCAGCAGCCCTCGGACTAGCACGGAGACCCAGTACTTC. The chain couples TRBV9 to TRBJ2-5; 8 bases align to TRBD2. The trim removed 4 bases at V and 5 bases at J, leaving 7 bases unmatched. CDR1 is SGDLS, CDR2 YYNGEE, per germline. This CDR3 is 14 amino acids long.

This clone was recorded only once. V is TRBV3-1 (or the pseudogene TRBV3-2) and J is TRBJ2-7, with TRBD2 matching over 11 bases. CDR3 size: 14 residues. V gave up 5 bases and J gave up 7 bases; unmatched junction bases: 7. From germline, CDR1 is LGHDT and CDR2 YNNKEL (reference sequence). CDR3 protein: CASSSSGGREEQYF. The CDR3 coding sequence is TGTGCCAGCAGCTCTAGCGGGGGGCGTGAGGAGCAGTACTTC.

In its sample, this clone was seen a few times. The chain uses TRBV7-8 and TRBJ1-5; the D gene is possibly TRBD1 (5 bases). Germline values: CDR1 SGHVS, CDR2 FQNEAQ. The length of the CDR3 is 18 residues. Between the trimmed V and J ends, which lost 3 bases and 6 bases, there was a span of 24 bases. The CDR3 here is CASSLSPGPEGGSQPQHF. CDR3 in DNA: TGTGCCAGCAGCTTGTCTCCGGGGCCGGAGGGCGGGAGTCAGCCCCAGCATTTT. Drawing the rest from reference TRBV7-8 and TRBJ1-5, the complete variable domain is GAGVSQSPRYKVAKRGQDVALRCDPISGHVSLFWYQQALGQGPEFLTYFQNEAQLDKSGLPSDRFFAERPEGSVSTLKIQRTQQEDSAVYLCASSLSPGPEGGSQPQHFGDGTRLSIL.

The rearrangement uses TRBV4-2 and TRBJ2-5; 8 bases are a match to TRBD2. This CDR3 is 16 amino acids long. CDR1 LGHNA and CDR2 YNFKEQ come from the germline V gene. After removal of 0 bases from V and 4 bases from J, the junction contained 7 bases not matched to a gene. As DNA, the CDR3 is TGTGCCAGCAGCCAAGACACCGGGGGGGCCGGAGAGACCCAGTACTTC. Protein sequence: CASSQDTGGAGETQYF.

The J gene is TRBJ1-1, the V gene TRBV19; 8 nucleotides agree with TRBD1. CDR3 size: 13 residues. Germline loops: CDR1 LNHDA, CDR2 SQIVND (reference sequence). J lost 0 bases, V lost 10 bases, and 4 bases had no gene match. CDR3 region: CATKDRVNTEAFF. The DNA for the CDR3 is TGTGCCACCAAGGACAGGGTGAACACTGAAGCTTTCTTT.

The chain is built from TRBV24-1 and TRBJ2-6, with D unresolved. In germline, CDR1 is KGHDR, CDR2 SFDVKD. This CDR3 is built from 15 residues. Trimming pared 4 bases from V and 0 bases from J, leaving 6 bases between. The CDR3 DNA is TGTGCCACCAGTGAGGCAGGCTCTGGGGCCAACGTCCTGACTTTC. Amino acids: CATSEAGSGANVLTF.

J is TRBJ2-5 and V is TRBV7-2, with D maybe TRBD1 (6 bases). Germline CDR1 and CDR2: SGHTA and FQGNSA. The CDR3 runs 14 residues. With 0 bases removed from V and 5 bases from J, the gap between germline ends came to 10 bases. The CDR3 reads CASSLAQGWETQYF. Here the CDR3 DNA reads TGTGCCAGCAGCTTAGCCCAGGGGTGGGAGACCCAGTACTTC.

The chain links TRBV19 to TRBJ1-1; D gene unclear. V was pared by 5 bases and J by 8 bases, with 24 bases between. The CDR3 extends over 16 amino acids. CDR1 and CDR2 from the germline V gene are LNHDA and SQIVND (reference sequence). The CDR3 DNA follows: TGTGCCAGTAGTCTCACCGGGGTGGGGTGGCTGGTAGAAGCTTTCTTT. This translates into CASSLTGVGWLVEAFF.

CDR3 protein: CASKSGFAGELFF. In DNA, the CDR3 is TGTGCCAGTAAATCTGGCTTCGCCGGGGAGCTGTTTTTT. The rearrangement uses TRBV19 and TRBJ2-2, with no clear D. CDR1 and CDR2 (germline): LNHDA, SQIVND (reference sequence). V lost 7 bases and J 6 bases, leaving 12 bases between the germline ends. The CDR3 has 13 residues.

The CDR3 DNA reads TGTGCCAGCAGTCCGTCCGCGGCCTACGAGCAGTACTTC. This translates into CASSPSAAYEQYF. The rearrangement joins TRBV6-2 or TRBV6-3 to TRBJ2-7; no definite D call. CDR1 and CDR2 from the germline V gene are MNHEY and SVGEGT. The CDR3 runs to 13 residues. The germline V and J ends were trimmed by 5 bases and 2 bases, with 10 bases remaining between them.

This sequence joins TRBV29-1 and TRBJ1-4, with D possibly TRBD1 on 5 matching bases. This CDR3 is 12 amino acids long. V dropped 3 bases and J dropped 7 bases, with 9 bases sitting between them. Germline V gene sequence: CDR1 SQVTM, CDR2 ANQGSEA. In nucleotides, the CDR3 is TGCAGCGTTGATCAGGGTTTTGAAAAACTGTTTTTT. It yields the protein CSVDQGFEKLFF. Using reference TRBV29-1 and TRBJ1-4 for the parts outside the CDR3, the full variable domain is SAVISQKPSRDICQRGTSLTIQCQVDSQVTMMFWYRQQPGQSLTLIATANQGSEATYESGFVIDKFPISRPNLTFSTLTVSNMSPEDSSIYLCSVDQGFEKLFFGSGTQLSVL.

This clone was picked up one time. The gene calls are TRBV21-1 and TRBJ2-3; whether TRBD1, the table's D call, matches the DNA was not checked. TRBV21-1 is reported as a pseudogene. The length of the CDR3 is 15 residues. The CDR3 spells CGLIRTGPDTDTQYF. As DNA, the CDR3 is TGCGGGCTGATCCGGACAGGGCCCGACACAGATACGCAGTATTTT.

This clone has a single count. The CDR3 here is CASSPLTYEQYF. CDR3 bases: TGCGCCAGCAGTCCACTCACTTACGAGCAGTACTTC. J is TRBJ2-7 and V is TRBV23-1; D is unclear. TRBV23-1 carries the ORF label, with uncertain function. The CDR3 is 12 amino acids. Trimming cost V 4 bases and J 4 bases, with 8 bases left between them.

V is TRBV7-8 and J is TRBJ2-7; 10 positions agree with TRBD2. The CDR3 sequence is 16 residues long. The germline V gene has CDR1 SGHVS and CDR2 FQNEAQ. The ends lost 2 bases at V and 1 base at J; junction bases unmatched: 5. CDR3 region: CASSLYGSGGSYEQYF. In DNA form, the CDR3 reads TGTGCCAGCAGCTTATACGGTAGCGGGGGGTCCTACGAGCAGTACTTC.

This chain connects TRBV10-3 to TRBJ1-1, with TRBD1 matching 7 bases. The CDR3 has 11 residues. Germline values: CDR1 ENHRY, CDR2 SYGVKD. Trimming removed 6 bases from V and 5 bases from J; junction bases left unmatched: 0. In nucleotides, the CDR3 is TGTGCCATCAGGGGACAGACTGAAGCTTTCTTT. It yields the protein CAIRGQTEAFF.

This rearrangement joins TRBV9 to TRBJ2-3; 9 bases agree with TRBD2. V lost 0 bases, J lost 2 bases, and 4 bases stayed unmatched. Germline V lookup: CDR1 SGDLS, CDR2 YYNGEE. The CDR3 is 16 residues long. CDR3 nucleotides: TGTGCCAGCAGCGTAGGACTAGCGGACTACACAGATACGCAGTATTTT. Translating gives CASSVGLADYTDTQYF.

V gene TRBV10-3 combines with J gene TRBJ2-7; D might be TRBD2 (5 bases). V was clipped by 6 bases and J by 0 bases, with 12 bases between them. Germline-derived CDR1 and CDR2 are ENHRY and SYGVKD. There are 14 residues in the CDR3. The CDR3 region has the DNA TGTGCCATCAGGGGAGATCGGAGCTCCTACGAGCAGTACTTC. It encodes CAIRGDRSSYEQYF.

The genes are TRBV7-2 and TRBJ1-6; 7 bases line up with TRBD1. The CDR3 totals 15 residues. With V trimmed by 0 bases and J by 10 bases, 6 bases remained unmatched. Germline CDR1 reads SGHTA; CDR2 reads FQGNSA. CDR3 DNA: TGTGCCAGCAGCTTAGCTACAGGGGTAGGATCACCCCTCCACTTT. It translates to CASSLATGVGSPLHF.

The chain combines TRBV5-1 with TRBJ1-2; 8 bases line up with TRBD1. In germline, CDR1 is SGHRS, CDR2 YFSETQ. The junction had 3 bases not matched to a gene; V was cut back by 1 base and J by 4 bases. The CDR3 is 14 residues long. This CDR3 is CASSLQGASYGYTF. CDR3 nucleotide sequence: TGCGCCAGCAGCTTGCAGGGGGCTAGCTATGGCTACACCTTC.

A few counts support this clone. J is TRBJ1-5 and V is TRBV12-3 or TRBV12-4; D is undetermined. There are 12 residues in the CDR3. Trimming cost V 5 bases and J 7 bases, with 9 bases left between them. The CDR3 DNA is TGTGCCAGCAGTAGAGAGCACCAGCCCCAGCATTTT. Translation gives CASSREHQPQHF.